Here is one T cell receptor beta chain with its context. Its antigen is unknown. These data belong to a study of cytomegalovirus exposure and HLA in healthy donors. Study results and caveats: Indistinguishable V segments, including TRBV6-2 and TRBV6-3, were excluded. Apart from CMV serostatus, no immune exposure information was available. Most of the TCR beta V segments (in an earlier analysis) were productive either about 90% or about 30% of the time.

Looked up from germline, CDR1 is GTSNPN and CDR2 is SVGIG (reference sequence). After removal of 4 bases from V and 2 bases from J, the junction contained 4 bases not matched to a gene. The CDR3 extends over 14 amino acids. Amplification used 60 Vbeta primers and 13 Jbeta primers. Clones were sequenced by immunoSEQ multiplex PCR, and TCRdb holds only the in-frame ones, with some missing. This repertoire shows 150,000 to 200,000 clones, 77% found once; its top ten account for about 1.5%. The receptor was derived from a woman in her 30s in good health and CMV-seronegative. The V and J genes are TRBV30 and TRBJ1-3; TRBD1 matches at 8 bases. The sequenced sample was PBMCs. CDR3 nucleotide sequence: TGTGCCTGGACAAGGACAGGGACTGGAAACACCATATATTTT. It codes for CAWTRTGTGNTIYF.